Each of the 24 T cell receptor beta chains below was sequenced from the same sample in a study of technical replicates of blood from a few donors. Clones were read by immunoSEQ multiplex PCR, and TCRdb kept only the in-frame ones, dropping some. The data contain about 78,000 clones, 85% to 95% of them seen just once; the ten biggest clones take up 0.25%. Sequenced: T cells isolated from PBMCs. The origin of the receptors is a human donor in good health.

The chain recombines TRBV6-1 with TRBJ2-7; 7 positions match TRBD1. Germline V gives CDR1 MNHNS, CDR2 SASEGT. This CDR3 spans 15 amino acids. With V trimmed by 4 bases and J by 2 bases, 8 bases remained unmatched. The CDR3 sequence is CASSAVQGYAYEQYF. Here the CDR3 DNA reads TGTGCCAGCAGTGCCGTACAGGGGTACGCCTACGAGCAGTACTTC.

The chain's CDR3 is CASSLEQGAHTEAFF. In DNA form, the CDR3 reads TGTGCCAGCAGCCTCGAACAGGGGGCACACACTGAAGCTTTCTTT. The chain recombines TRBV7-9 with TRBJ1-1, with 9 bases lining up with TRBD1. This CDR3 is 15 amino acids long. The J segment lost 3 bases and the V segment lost 5 bases, leaving 7 bases of the junction unmatched. Germline V gene lookup returns CDR1 SEHNR and CDR2 FQNEAQ (reference sequence).

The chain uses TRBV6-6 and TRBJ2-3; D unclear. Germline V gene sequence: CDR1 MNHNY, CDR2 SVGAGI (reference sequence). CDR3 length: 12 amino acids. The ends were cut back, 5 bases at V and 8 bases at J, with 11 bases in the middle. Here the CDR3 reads CASSETYATQYF. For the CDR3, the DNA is TGTGCCAGCAGTGAGACTTACGCTACGCAGTATTTT.

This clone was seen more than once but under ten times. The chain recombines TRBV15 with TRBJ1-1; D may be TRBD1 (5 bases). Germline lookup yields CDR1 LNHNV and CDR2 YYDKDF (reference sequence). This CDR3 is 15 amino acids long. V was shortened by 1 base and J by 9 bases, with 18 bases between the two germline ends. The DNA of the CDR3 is TGTGCCACCAGCAGAGGGGGCGCTGACCAGTATCAAGCTTTCTTT. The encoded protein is CATSRGGADQYQAFF.

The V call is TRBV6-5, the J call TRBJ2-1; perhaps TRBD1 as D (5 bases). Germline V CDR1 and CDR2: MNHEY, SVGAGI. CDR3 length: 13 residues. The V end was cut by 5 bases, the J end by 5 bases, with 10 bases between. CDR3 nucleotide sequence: TGTGCCAGCAGTAAAACAGGAGACAATGAGCAGTTCTTC. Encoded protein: CASSKTGDNEQFF.

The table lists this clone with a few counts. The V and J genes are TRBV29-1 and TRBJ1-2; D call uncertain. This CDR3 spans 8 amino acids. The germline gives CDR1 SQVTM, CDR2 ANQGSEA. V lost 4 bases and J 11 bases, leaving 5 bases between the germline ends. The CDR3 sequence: CSVGLYTF. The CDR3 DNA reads TGCAGCGTTGGTCTGTACACCTTC.

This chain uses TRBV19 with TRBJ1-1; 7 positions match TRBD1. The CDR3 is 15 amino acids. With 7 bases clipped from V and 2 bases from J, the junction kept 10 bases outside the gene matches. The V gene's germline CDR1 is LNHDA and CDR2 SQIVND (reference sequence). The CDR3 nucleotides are TGTGCCAGTACAAAGGGGGCGGGCATTAACACTGAAGCTTTCTTT. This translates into CASTKGAGINTEAFF.

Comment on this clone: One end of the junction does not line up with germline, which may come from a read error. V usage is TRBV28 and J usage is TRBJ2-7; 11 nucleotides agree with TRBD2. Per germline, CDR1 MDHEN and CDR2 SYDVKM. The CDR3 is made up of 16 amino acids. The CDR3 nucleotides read TGTGCCAGCAGCTTATCAACTAGCGGGAGTATCTACGAGCAGTACTTC. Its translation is CASSLSTSGSIYEQYF. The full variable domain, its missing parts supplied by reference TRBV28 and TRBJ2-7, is DVKVTQSSRYLVKRTGEKVFLECVQDMDHENMFWYRQDPGLGLRLIYFSYDVKMKEKGDIPEGYSVSREKKERFSLILESASTNQTSMYLCASSLSTSGSIYEQYFGPGTRLTVT.

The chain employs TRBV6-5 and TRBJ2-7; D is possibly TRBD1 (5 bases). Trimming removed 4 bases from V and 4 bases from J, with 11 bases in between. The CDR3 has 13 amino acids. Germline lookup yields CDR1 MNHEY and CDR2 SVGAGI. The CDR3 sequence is CASSLGQLYEQYF. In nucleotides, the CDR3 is TGTGCCAGCAGTTTAGGACAACTATACGAGCAGTACTTC.

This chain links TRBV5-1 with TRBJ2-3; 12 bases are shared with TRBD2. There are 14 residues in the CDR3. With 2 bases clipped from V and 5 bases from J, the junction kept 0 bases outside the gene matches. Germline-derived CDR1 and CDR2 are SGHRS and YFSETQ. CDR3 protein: CASSLLAGGDTQYF. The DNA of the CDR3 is TGCGCCAGCAGCTTACTAGCGGGGGGAGATACGCAGTATTTT. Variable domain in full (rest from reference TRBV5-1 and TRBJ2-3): KAGVTQTPRYLIKTRGQQVTLSCSPISGHRSVSWYQQTPGQGLQFLFEYFSETQRNKGNFPGRFSGRQFSNSRSEMNVSTLELGDSALYLCASSLLAGGDTQYFGPGTRLTVL.

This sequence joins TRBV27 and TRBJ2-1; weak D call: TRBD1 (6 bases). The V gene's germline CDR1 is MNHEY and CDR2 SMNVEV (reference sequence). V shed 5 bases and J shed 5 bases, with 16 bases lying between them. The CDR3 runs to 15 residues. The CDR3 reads CASSPYRDPHNEQFF. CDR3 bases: TGTGCCAGCAGTCCCTACAGGGATCCCCACAATGAGCAGTTCTTC.

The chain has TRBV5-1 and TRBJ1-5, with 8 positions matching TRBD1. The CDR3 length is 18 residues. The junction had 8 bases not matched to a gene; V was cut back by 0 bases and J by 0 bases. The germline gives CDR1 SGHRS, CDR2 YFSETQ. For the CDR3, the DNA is TGCGCCAGCAGCTTGGACGGCCAGGACAGGGCTAGCAATCAGCCCCAGCATTTT. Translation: CASSLDGQDRASNQPQHF. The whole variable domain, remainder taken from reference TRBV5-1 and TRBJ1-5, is KAGVTQTPRYLIKTRGQQVTLSCSPISGHRSVSWYQQTPGQGLQFLFEYFSETQRNKGNFPGRFSGRQFSNSRSEMNVSTLELGDSALYLCASSLDGQDRASNQPQHFGDGTRLSIL.

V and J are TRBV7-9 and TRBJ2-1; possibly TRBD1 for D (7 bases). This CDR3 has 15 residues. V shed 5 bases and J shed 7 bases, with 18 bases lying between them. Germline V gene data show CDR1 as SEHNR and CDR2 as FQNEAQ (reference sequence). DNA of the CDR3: TGTGCCAGCAGCCCCCAGGGGGGAGGAAGTAATGAGCAGTTCTTC. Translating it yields CASSPQGGGSNEQFF.

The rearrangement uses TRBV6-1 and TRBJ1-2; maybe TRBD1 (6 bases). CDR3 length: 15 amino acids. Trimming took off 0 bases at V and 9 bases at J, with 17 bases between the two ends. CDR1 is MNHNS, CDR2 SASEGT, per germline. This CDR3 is CASSEAGHSRQSYTF. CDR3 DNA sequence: TGTGCCAGCAGTGAAGCGGGACACAGCAGGCAGAGCTACACCTTC.

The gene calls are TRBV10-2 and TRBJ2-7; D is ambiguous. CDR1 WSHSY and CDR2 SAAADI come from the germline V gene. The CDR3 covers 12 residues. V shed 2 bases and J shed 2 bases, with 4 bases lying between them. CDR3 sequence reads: CASSEGTYEQYF. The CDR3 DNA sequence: TGCGCCAGCAGTGAGGGCACCTACGAGCAGTACTTC.

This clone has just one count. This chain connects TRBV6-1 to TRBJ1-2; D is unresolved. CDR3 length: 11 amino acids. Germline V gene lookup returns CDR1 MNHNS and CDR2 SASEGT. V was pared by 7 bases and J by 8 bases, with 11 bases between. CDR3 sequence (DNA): TGTGCCAGCATTACGGGGTCAGGCTACACCTTC. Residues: CASITGSGYTF.

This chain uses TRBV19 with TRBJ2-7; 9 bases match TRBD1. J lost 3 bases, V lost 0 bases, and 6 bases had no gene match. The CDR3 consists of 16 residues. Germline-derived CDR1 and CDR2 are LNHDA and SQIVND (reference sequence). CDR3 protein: CASSIDTGTGYYEQYF. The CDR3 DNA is TGTGCCAGTAGTATAGACACCGGGACAGGGTACTACGAGCAGTACTTC.

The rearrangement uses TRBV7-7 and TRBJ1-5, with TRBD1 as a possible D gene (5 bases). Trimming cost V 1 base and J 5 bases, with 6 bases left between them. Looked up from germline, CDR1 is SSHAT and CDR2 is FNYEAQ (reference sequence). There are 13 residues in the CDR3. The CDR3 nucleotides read TGTGCCAGCAGCTTAGAACAGGATCAGCCCCAGCATTTT. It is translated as CASSLEQDQPQHF. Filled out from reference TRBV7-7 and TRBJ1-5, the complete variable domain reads GAGVSQSPRYKVTKRGQDVTLRCDPISSHATLYWYQQALGQGPEFLTYFNYEAQPDKSGLPSDRFSAERPEGSISTLTIQRTEQRDSAMYRCASSLEQDQPQHFGDGTRLSIL.

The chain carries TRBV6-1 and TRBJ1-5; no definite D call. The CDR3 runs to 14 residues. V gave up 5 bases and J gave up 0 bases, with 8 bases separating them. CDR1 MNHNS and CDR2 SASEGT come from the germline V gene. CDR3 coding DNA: TGTGCCAGCAGTCGGGAATATAGCAATCAGCCCCAGCATTTT. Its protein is CASSREYSNQPQHF.

CDR3 DNA sequence: TGTGCCAGCAGTTACCAGGGGGCTCCCTATGGCTACACCTTC. It translates to CASSYQGAPYGYTF. The rearrangement uses TRBV28 and TRBJ1-2; 8 bases fit TRBD1. Germline CDR1 and CDR2: MDHEN and SYDVKM. Losses at the gene ends were 4 bases for V and 4 bases for J; bases not matched to a gene: 5. This CDR3 comprises 14 residues.

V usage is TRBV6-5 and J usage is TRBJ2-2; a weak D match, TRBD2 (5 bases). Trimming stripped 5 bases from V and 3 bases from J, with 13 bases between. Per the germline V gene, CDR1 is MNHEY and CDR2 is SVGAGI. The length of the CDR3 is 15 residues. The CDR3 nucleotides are TGTGCCAGCAGTCGACGGACTCTATACACCGGGGAGCTGTTTTTT. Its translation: CASSRRTLYTGELFF.

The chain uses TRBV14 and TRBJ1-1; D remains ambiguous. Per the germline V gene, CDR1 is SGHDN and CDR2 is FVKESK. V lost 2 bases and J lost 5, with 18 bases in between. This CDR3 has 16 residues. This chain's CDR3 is CASSQRRSSFRTEAFF. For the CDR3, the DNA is TGTGCCAGCAGCCAACGTCGATCGTCCTTCAGGACTGAAGCTTTCTTT.

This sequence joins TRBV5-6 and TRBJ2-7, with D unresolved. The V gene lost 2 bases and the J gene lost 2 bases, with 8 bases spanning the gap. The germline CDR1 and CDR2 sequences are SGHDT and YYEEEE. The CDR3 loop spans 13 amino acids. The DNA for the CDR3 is TGTGCCAGCAGCTTTGACATGCCCTACGAGCAGTACTTC. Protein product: CASSFDMPYEQYF.

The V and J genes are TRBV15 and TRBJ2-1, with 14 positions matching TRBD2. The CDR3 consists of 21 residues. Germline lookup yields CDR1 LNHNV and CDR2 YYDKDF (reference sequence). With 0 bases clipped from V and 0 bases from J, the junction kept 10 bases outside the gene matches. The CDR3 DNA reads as TGTGCCACCAGCAGAGAGAAACCGGGACTAGCGGGAGTTCCCTCCTACAATGAGCAGTTCTTC. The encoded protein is CATSREKPGLAGVPSYNEQFF.